A single sample is the source of the 18 T cell receptor beta chains below, sequenced in a study of shared clonotypes between healthy human individuals. TCRdb keeps only in-frame clones here, not all; method: immunoSEQ multiplex PCR. The table lists around 1.5 million clones, 95% to 99% of them singletons, with about 0.45% in the top ten. The material sequenced was naive CD4+ T cells sorted from blood. Noted subset: CD45RA+ positively selected. These receptor sequences come from a man aged 30 to 39 in good health.

On this clone itself: This sample includes further DNA sequences coding for the same CDR3. V usage is TRBV7-9 and J usage is TRBJ1-5; D not certain. Germline V gives CDR1 SEHNR, CDR2 FQNEAQ (reference sequence). The CDR3 covers 13 residues. The ends were cut back, 1 base at V and 5 bases at J, with 6 bases in the middle. CDR3 sequence: CASSLGEYQPQHF. The CDR3 nucleotides are TGTGCCAGCAGCTTAGGGGAGTATCAGCCCCAGCATTTT.

The chain employs TRBV5-4 and TRBJ2-1; 9 nucleotides align to TRBD1. The J segment lost 6 bases and the V segment lost 3 bases, leaving 7 bases of the junction unmatched. This CDR3 region has 15 residues. Germline loops: CDR1 SGHNT, CDR2 YYREEE (reference sequence). CDR3 sequence: CASSSPGQGGNEQFF. CDR3 DNA: TGTGCCAGCAGCTCCCCGGGACAGGGAGGCAATGAGCAGTTCTTC.

The V and J genes are TRBV11-2 and TRBJ1-1; 10 nucleotides match TRBD1. The V gene's germline CDR1 is SGHAT and CDR2 FQNNGV. The CDR3 spans 17 residues. After removal of 5 bases from V and 1 base from J, the junction contained 10 bases not matched to a gene. CDR3 in DNA: TGTGCCAGCAGCAAACTCCGGGACAGGGGCCGGAACACTGAAGCTTTCTTT. It is translated as CASSKLRDRGRNTEAFF.

The chain links TRBV6-6 to TRBJ2-7, with D tentatively TRBD1 (6 bases). V was pared by 4 bases and J by 4 bases, with 11 bases between. The germline V gene has CDR1 MNHNY and CDR2 SVGAGI (reference sequence). The CDR3 is made up of 13 amino acids. The DNA for the CDR3 is TGTGCCAGCAGTTTGACAGGATTATACGAGCAGTACTTC. Protein: CASSLTGLYEQYF.

This chain uses TRBV14 with TRBJ2-2; the D is unclear. Trimming cost V 0 bases and J 6 bases, with 5 bases left between them. Germline V CDR1 and CDR2: SGHDN, FVKESK. The CDR3 has 13 residues. The CDR3 region is CASSQEVAGELFF. The CDR3 nucleotides are TGTGCCAGCAGCCAAGAAGTGGCCGGGGAGCTGTTTTTT.

The chain joins TRBV18 to TRBJ2-7; TRBD2 matches 10 bases. Unmatched junction bases numbered 9, after V lost 5 bases and J lost 5 bases. The CDR3 consists of 15 residues. CDR1 and CDR2 from the germline V gene are KGHSH and LQKENI. The CDR3 coding sequence is TGTGCCAGCTCAGGAAGGCTAGCGGGAGTCCACGAGCAGTACTTC. Protein product: CASSGRLAGVHEQYF.

This clone occurred once. J is TRBJ2-1 and V is TRBV9; no firm D call. V was trimmed by 0 bases and J by 2 bases, leaving 12 bases between them. The germline gives CDR1 SGDLS, CDR2 YYNGEE. The length of the CDR3 is 16 residues. CDR3 sequence reads: CASSVGLTAAYNEQFF. The CDR3 DNA sequence: TGTGCCAGCAGCGTAGGGTTGACGGCTGCCTACAATGAGCAGTTCTTC.

V usage is TRBV18 and J usage is TRBJ2-7; TRBD1 or TRBD2 may be the D gene (6 bases each). V was cut by 11 bases and J by 7 bases, with 30 bases left in between. The CDR3 extends over 16 amino acids. The V gene's germline CDR1 is KGHSH and CDR2 LQKENI. The CDR3 sequence is CASHQGLADKAREQYF. CDR3 DNA: TGTGCCTCCCACCAGGGGTTAGCGGATAAGGCTCGGGAGCAGTACTTC.

V and J are TRBV5-5 and TRBJ2-5; D call uncertain. CDR1 is SGHKS, CDR2 YYEKEE, per germline (reference sequence). Trimming removed 0 bases at V and 1 base at J, with 10 bases between. CDR3 length: 15 amino acids. CDR3 nucleotides: TGTGCCAGCAGCTTGGGCTTGCTGAGCCAAGAGACCCAGTACTTC. Encoded protein: CASSLGLLSQETQYF.

This clone appeared a single time. This chain connects TRBV11-3 to TRBJ2-5, with a tentative D call TRBD2 (6 bases). Germline assignment: CDR1 SGHNT and CDR2 YENEEA. Trimming stripped 4 bases from V and 0 bases from J, with 18 bases between. The CDR3 totals 17 residues. CDR3 amino acids: CASSYPRGSGNQETQYF. CDR3 sequence (DNA): TGTGCCAGCAGCTATCCGCGTGGTAGCGGAAACCAAGAGACCCAGTACTTC.

The gene calls are TRBV18 and TRBJ1-3; D is possibly TRBD1 (6 bases). Trimming removed 3 bases from V and 8 bases from J, with 11 bases in between. The V gene's germline CDR1 is KGHSH and CDR2 LQKENI. The CDR3 has 13 amino acids. CDR3 nucleotide sequence: TGTGCCAGCTCACCTAGACAGGCGGACACCATATATTTT. Protein product: CASSPRQADTIYF.

This chain uses TRBV7-2 with TRBJ2-5; D ambiguous. This CDR3 has 12 residues. The V gene's germline CDR1 is SGHTA and CDR2 FQGNSA. Trimming removed 6 bases at V and 6 bases at J, with 11 bases between. The DNA of the CDR3 is TGTGCCAGCAGAAATAGAGATCAGACCCAGTACTTC. Protein: CASRNRDQTQYF.

The chain carries TRBV4-2 and TRBJ1-5; D perhaps matches TRBD1 (5 bases). The CDR3 is 17 amino acids. Deletions cut 0 bases from V and 2 bases from J, with 14 bases between. Germline CDR1 LGHNA, CDR2 YNFKEQ. CDR3 region: CASSQDLGRDRNQPQHF. The CDR3 DNA is TGTGCCAGCAGCCAAGATCTTGGGAGGGACCGCAATCAGCCCCAGCATTTT.

The chain combines TRBV28 with TRBJ2-7; 13 bases are shared with TRBD2. Germline assignment: CDR1 MDHEN and CDR2 SYDVKM. The ends lost 4 bases at V and 4 bases at J; junction bases unmatched: 7. The CDR3 has 16 amino acids. The CDR3 DNA reads TGTGCCAGCAGTTCTGCCGGGACTAGCGGGATTTACGAGCAGTACTTC. This sequence encodes CASSSAGTSGIYEQYF.

This chain uses TRBV2 with TRBJ2-2; TRBD1 might be the D (6 bases). The ends were cut back, 5 bases at V and 5 bases at J, with 15 bases in the middle. Germline lookup yields CDR1 SNHLY and CDR2 FYNNEI. CDR3 length: 15 amino acids. CDR3: CASSRTGLGTGELFF. In nucleotides, the CDR3 is TGTGCCAGCAGTCGAACAGGGCTTGGGACCGGGGAGCTGTTTTTT. The complete variable domain, with remaining parts taken from reference TRBV2 and TRBJ2-2, reads EPEVTQTPSHQVTQMGQEVILRCVPISNHLYFYWYRQILGQKVEFLVSFYNNEISEKSEIFDDQFSVERPDGSNFTLKIRSTKLEDSAMYFCASSRTGLGTGELFFGEGSRLTVL.

CDR3 DNA sequence: TGTGCCAGCAGCCCAACTCAGCGGGGCCAAAGCGGGAGATCGGGCTACGAGCAGTACTTC. It yields the protein CASSPTQRGQSGRSGYEQYF. This chain joins TRBV5-4 and TRBJ2-7; 8 bases map to TRBD2. There are 20 residues in the CDR3. With V trimmed by 4 bases and J by 3 bases, 24 bases remained unmatched. CDR1 SGHNT and CDR2 YYREEE come from the germline V gene (reference sequence).

This sequence joins TRBV6-1 and TRBJ2-5; D is undetermined. Germline V gives CDR1 MNHNS, CDR2 SASEGT. Trimming took off 6 bases at V and 3 bases at J, with 11 bases between the two ends. The CDR3 spans 13 residues. As DNA, the CDR3 is TGTGCCAGCAGCTGGGGTACGGAAGAGACCCAGTACTTC. It codes for CASSWGTEETQYF.

This sequence joins TRBV5-1 and TRBJ1-2; unclear D gene. Trimming pared 5 bases from V and 4 bases from J, leaving 12 bases between. Germline V gene lookup returns CDR1 SGHRS and CDR2 YFSETQ. The CDR3 is 13 amino acids. As DNA, the CDR3 is TGCGCCAGCAGTGCTCGAGCAGGCTATGGCTACACCTTC. The encoded protein is CASSARAGYGYTF.